A single sample is the source of the 29 T cell receptor beta chains below, sequenced in a study of CD8 T cells in ankylosing spondylitis. Study results and caveats: Seemingly distinctive of ankylosing spondylitis blood was a TCR beta motif formed by eight highly homologous variants.

The antigens for these receptors are not known. MiXCR was run by TCRdb on the 5' RACE reads, yielding one entry per CDR3 protein. The sample includes just under 550,000 distinct CDR3 sequences, roughly 13% of them seen just once. The sample taken for sequencing was blood, either unsorted or a sorted T cell fraction (not recorded which). These receptors all come from a male donor with ankylosing spondylitis.

The chain has TRBV29-1 and TRBJ2-3; 7 bases line up with TRBD2. With 4 bases clipped from V and 2 bases from J, the junction kept 3 bases outside the gene matches. The germline V gene encodes CDR1 SQVTM and CDR2 ANQGSEA. This CDR3 is built from 13 residues. The CDR3 sequence is CSVGGGYTDTQYF. CDR3 sequence (DNA): TGCAGCGTTGGGGGGGGGTACACAGATACGCAGTATTTT.

The rearrangement joins TRBV18 to TRBJ2-7; the match to TRBD1 covers 9 bases. V lost 3 bases and J lost 1; bases outside the gene matches: 7. The CDR3 sequence is 16 residues long. CDR1 and CDR2 (germline): KGHSH, LQKENI. The CDR3 DNA is TGTGCCAGCTCACCCCTCGGACAGGGGACTTCCTACGAGCAGTACTTC. As protein: CASSPLGQGTSYEQYF.

This clonotype was recorded many times. The CDR3 reads CASSQVAGLDYEQYF. DNA for the CDR3: TGTGCCAGCAGCCAAGTAGCAGGACTAGATTACGAGCAGTACTTC. The chain links TRBV16 to TRBJ2-7; 7 bases map to TRBD2. This CDR3 has 15 residues. The V gene's germline CDR1 is KGHSY and CDR2 FQNENV. Unmatched junction bases numbered 8, after V lost 2 bases and J lost 4 bases.

About this clonotype: A much larger clone lies a single base off, so this may be a read error. The J gene is TRBJ2-3, the V gene TRBV20-1; D is perhaps TRBD2 (5 bases). Germline loops: CDR1 DFQATT, CDR2 SNEGSKA (reference sequence). There are 16 residues in the CDR3. The DNA of the CDR3 is TGCAGTGCTAGAGACCCTAATAGCGCCGGCACACATACGCAGTATTTT. It codes for CSARDPNSAGTHTQYF.

This clonotype appeared a few times. The gene calls are TRBV20-1 and TRBJ1-2; no reliable D call. Germline loops: CDR1 DFQATT, CDR2 SNEGSKA (reference sequence). V lost 0 bases to trimming and J lost 0 bases, with 11 bases between them. The CDR3 has 15 residues. CDR3 region: CSARDSQHTNYGYTF. The CDR3 bases are TGCAGTGCTAGAGATTCCCAACATACTAACTATGGCTACACCTTC.

This clonotype has at least ten counts. V gene TRBV15 combines with J gene TRBJ1-5, with D maybe TRBD1 (6 bases). CDR3 size: 14 residues. V gave up 4 bases and J gave up 3 bases, with 10 bases separating them. The germline gives CDR1 LNHNV, CDR2 YYDKDF (reference sequence). The CDR3 reads CATSKGQSNQPQHF. In nucleotides, the CDR3 is TGTGCCACCAGCAAAGGACAGTCCAATCAGCCCCAGCATTTT.

This clonotype came up a few times. The chain joins TRBV14 to TRBJ2-1; TRBD2 aligns across 10 bases. Germline V lookup: CDR1 SGHDN, CDR2 FVKESK. This CDR3 spans 16 amino acids. Trimming cost V 0 bases and J 8 bases; bases outside gene matches: 7. The CDR3: CASSQDILAGVDEQFF. Here the CDR3 DNA reads TGTGCCAGCAGCCAAGATATCCTAGCGGGAGTAGATGAGCAGTTCTTC.

This chain uses TRBV29-1 with TRBJ2-7; TRBD2 matches at 12 bases. There are 13 residues in the CDR3. The germline V gene encodes CDR1 SQVTM and CDR2 ANQGSEA. J lost 2 bases, V lost 6 bases, and 2 bases had no gene match. The CDR3 here is CSVRLAGAYEQYF. In DNA form, the CDR3 reads TGCAGCGTGCGACTAGCGGGAGCCTACGAGCAGTACTTC.

This clonotype turned up a few times. The J gene is TRBJ2-1, the V gene TRBV20-1, with 14 bases matching TRBD2. This CDR3 spans 17 amino acids. The trim removed 5 bases at V and 5 bases at J, leaving 11 bases unmatched. Per germline, CDR1 DFQATT and CDR2 SNEGSKA (reference sequence). CDR3 loop: CSAPRGTSGGSDNEQFF. CDR3 in DNA: TGCAGTGCTCCCCGGGGGACTAGCGGGGGAAGCGACAATGAGCAGTTCTTC.

This clonotype was seen more than once but under ten times. The chain is built from TRBV20-1 and TRBJ2-5; 7 bases are a match to TRBD1. The germline gives CDR1 DFQATT, CDR2 SNEGSKA (reference sequence). Trimming took 5 bases from V and 3 from J; bases not matched to a gene: 3. The CDR3 is made up of 12 amino acids. The CDR3 DNA sequence: TGCAGTGCTGACAGGGTCGAAGAGACCCAGTACTTC. Encoded protein: CSADRVEETQYF.

In this sample, this clonotype turned up many times. The chain recombines TRBV5-1 with TRBJ2-2; 11 nucleotides match TRBD2. The CDR3 is 19 residues long. V was pared by 0 bases and J by 0 bases, with 7 bases of the junction left unmatched. In germline, CDR1 is SGHRS, CDR2 YFSETQ. The CDR3 reads CASSLAGTSGPPNTGELFF. DNA for the CDR3: TGCGCCAGCAGCTTGGCCGGGACTAGCGGACCCCCGAACACCGGGGAGCTGTTTTTT.

This chain connects TRBV7-2 to TRBJ2-1, with D possibly TRBD2 on 7 matching bases. The CDR3 covers 17 residues. V was trimmed by 5 bases and J by 0 bases, leaving 17 bases between them. CDR1 is SGHTA, CDR2 FQGNSA, per germline. The CDR3 nucleotides are TGTGCCAGCAGCCGGCTGCGGGGGCGGGGCTCCTACAATGAGCAGTTCTTC. Encoded protein: CASSRLRGRGSYNEQFF.

This clonotype was observed many times. The gene calls are TRBV27 and TRBJ2-2; D gene ambiguous. This CDR3 has 13 residues. Germline loops: CDR1 MNHEY, CDR2 SMNVEV (reference sequence). Between the trimmed V and J ends, which lost 5 bases and 3 bases, there was a span of 7 bases. This CDR3 reads CASSVQDTGELFF. The CDR3 nucleotides read TGTGCCAGCAGTGTGCAGGACACCGGGGAGCTGTTTTTT.

The chain links TRBV20-1 to TRBJ2-3; 12 nucleotides agree with TRBD2. The germline CDR1 and CDR2 sequences are DFQATT and SNEGSKA (reference sequence). The CDR3 covers 20 residues. Trimming removed 3 bases from V and 3 bases from J; junction bases left unmatched: 19. CDR3: CSASPIGGLAGGPRTDTQYF. In DNA, the CDR3 is TGCAGTGCTAGTCCGATTGGGGGGCTAGCGGGAGGGCCGAGGACAGATACGCAGTATTTT.

This clonotype has a handful of counts. J is TRBJ1-1 and V is TRBV20-1; D gene unclear. Germline lookup yields CDR1 DFQATT and CDR2 SNEGSKA (reference sequence). The CDR3 is 14 amino acids. V was clipped by 0 bases and J by 2 bases, with 10 bases between them. The CDR3 spells CSAREDDYNTEAFF. The CDR3 DNA sequence: TGCAGTGCTAGAGAGGACGATTACAACACTGAAGCTTTCTTT.

The chain couples TRBV24-1 to TRBJ1-2; D uncertain. Germline V lookup: CDR1 KGHDR, CDR2 SFDVKD. Trimming took off 3 bases at V and 2 bases at J, with 3 bases between the two ends. CDR3 length equals 12 residues. The CDR3 reads CATSDPNYGYTF. The CDR3 DNA reads as TGTGCCACCAGTGATCCGAACTATGGCTACACCTTC.

There are a few counts of this clonotype. This chain links TRBV10-3 with TRBJ2-3; TRBD1 matches at 7 bases. CDR3 length: 14 residues. Germline trimming cut 6 bases from V and 0 bases from J; bases unmatched to any gene: 3. Germline-derived CDR1 and CDR2 are ENHRY and SYGVKD. The CDR3 loop is CAIRGTVSTDTQYF. Written as DNA, the CDR3 is TGTGCCATCAGGGGGACAGTAAGCACAGATACGCAGTATTTT.

This chain's CDR3 is CASSPPTAESSYNEQFF. In DNA, the CDR3 is TGTGCCAGCTCACCACCCACAGCGGAGTCCTCCTACAATGAGCAGTTCTTC. The V call is TRBV18, the J call TRBJ2-1, with D tentatively TRBD2 (5 bases). Germline V gives CDR1 KGHSH, CDR2 LQKENI. V lost 0 bases to trimming and J lost 0 bases, with 12 bases between them. The length of the CDR3 is 17 residues.

CDR3 DNA: TGTGCCAGCAGCTTAGGAGGGCCAGGATCCTACGAGCAGTACGTC. Translation: CASSLGGPGSYEQYV. The chain employs TRBV7-9 and TRBJ2-7; D is possibly TRBD2 (5 bases). The CDR3 is made up of 15 amino acids. The V gene's germline CDR1 is SEHNR and CDR2 FQNEAQ (reference sequence). The V end was cut by 1 base, the J end by 1 base, with 11 bases between.

V usage is TRBV7-9 and J usage is TRBJ2-1; D is perhaps TRBD2 (5 bases). Germline V gene lookup returns CDR1 SEHNR and CDR2 FQNEAQ (reference sequence). This CDR3 region has 14 residues. V lost 3 bases, J lost 2 bases, and 8 bases lay in between. For the CDR3, the DNA is TGTGCCAGCAGCTTTTCTAGCCCCTACAATGAGCAGTTCTTC. Translating gives CASSFSSPYNEQFF.

This clonotype was observed a handful of times. The V gene is TRBV20-1, the J gene TRBJ2-7; 11 bases are shared with TRBD2. This CDR3 comprises 18 residues. Looked up from germline, CDR1 is DFQATT and CDR2 is SNEGSKA (reference sequence). Trimming took 6 bases from V and 5 from J; bases not matched to a gene: 21. CDR3 sequence (DNA): TGCAGTGCCCGAATCACCTCCCCGACTAGCGGGAAACTCGACGAGCAGTACTTC. This sequence encodes CSARITSPTSGKLDEQYF.

This clonotype turned up a few times. The chain employs TRBV3-1 and TRBJ2-1; D remains ambiguous. Trimming took off 2 bases at V and 6 bases at J, with 8 bases between the two ends. Germline-derived CDR1 and CDR2 are LGHDT and YNNKEL (reference sequence). The CDR3 consists of 13 residues. Here the CDR3 reads CASSQNFLNEQFF. The DNA for the CDR3 is TGTGCCAGCAGCCAAAATTTCCTCAATGAGCAGTTCTTC.

This chain connects TRBV7-2 to TRBJ1-5; TRBD1 agrees at 10 bases. The CDR3 sequence is 15 residues long. Germline lookup yields CDR1 SGHTA and CDR2 FQGNSA. Germline trimming cut 0 bases from V and 5 bases from J; bases unmatched to any gene: 1. The CDR3 coding sequence is TGTGCCAGCAGCTTAGCCGGGACAGGGGATCAGCCCCAGCATTTT. Protein: CASSLAGTGDQPQHF. Complete variable domain (other parts from reference TRBV7-2 and TRBJ1-5): GAGVSQSPSNKVTEKGKDVELRCDPISGHTALYWYRQSLGQGLEFLIYFQGNSAPDKSGLPSDRFSAERTGGSVSTLTIQRTQQEDSAVYLCASSLAGTGDQPQHFGDGTRLSIL.

The V gene is TRBV24-1, the J gene TRBJ1-2, with 12 bases that match TRBD1. The CDR3 is 17 amino acids. CDR1 and CDR2 from the germline V gene are KGHDR and SFDVKD. V dropped 0 bases and J dropped 2; count of bases not matched to a gene: 3. The CDR3, as DNA: TGTGCCACCAGTGATTTGATGGGACAGGGGGCGAACTATGGCTACACCTTC. Its protein is CATSDLMGQGANYGYTF.

This clonotype was counted ten times or more. V is TRBV7-2 and J is TRBJ1-3; D unresolved. V was clipped by 0 bases and J by 4 bases, with 7 bases between them. From germline, CDR1 is SGHTA and CDR2 FQGNSA. The CDR3 is 14 residues long. The CDR3 coding sequence is TGTGCCAGCAGCTTAGCTCTTGAGGGAAACACCATATATTTT. This translates into CASSLALEGNTIYF.

The genes are TRBV10-2 and TRBJ1-6, with D maybe TRBD1 (5 bases). CDR1 is WSHSY and CDR2 is SAAADI in the germline V gene. The CDR3 has 16 residues. Between the trimmed V and J ends, which lost 5 bases and 0 bases, there was a span of 11 bases. CDR3 sequence reads: CASSWGGSSYNSPLHF. The CDR3 nucleotides read TGCGCCAGCAGTTGGGGGGGGAGCTCCTATAATTCACCCCTCCACTTT.

This clonotype was picked up many times. This rearrangement joins TRBV11-2 to TRBJ2-5, with D unclear. This CDR3 is built from 15 residues. Germline-derived CDR1 and CDR2 are SGHAT and FQNNGV. The V gene lost 5 bases and the J gene lost 2 bases, with 15 bases spanning the gap. The CDR3 DNA sequence: TGTGCCAGCAGCCCCCTTACCAGTACTCAAGAGACCCAGTACTTC. It yields the protein CASSPLTSTQETQYF.

This clonotype was recorded at least ten times. This chain uses TRBV20-1 with TRBJ1-4, with 12 positions matching TRBD1. The CDR3 has 13 amino acids. Unmatched junction bases numbered 2, after V lost 5 bases and J lost 7 bases. CDR1 and CDR2 (germline): DFQATT, SNEGSKA (reference sequence). The CDR3 protein is CSAPGQGAEKLFF. The CDR3 coding sequence is TGCAGTGCTCCGGGACAGGGGGCTGAAAAACTGTTTTTT.

This clonotype was picked up many times. This rearrangement joins TRBV7-9 to TRBJ2-3; 8 bases are a match to TRBD2. Germline CDR1 is SEHNR and CDR2 is FQNEAQ (reference sequence). V trimming: 7 bases; J trimming: 4 bases; junction bases outside the gene matches: 13. The CDR3 is made up of 16 amino acids. CDR3 nucleotide sequence: TGTGCCAGCATCAACTGGTTAGCGGGGAGAGCAGATACGCAGTATTTT. The encoded protein is CASINWLAGRADTQYF.